Shown below are 30 T cell receptor beta chains from a single sample sequenced in a study of vaccination effects on CD4 cells after COVID-19. No cognate antigen is known for these TCRs. Scientists isolated CD4+ T cells after a roughly 9-day culture period ended. The participants, recipients of two vaccine doses, got either BNT162b2 or mRNA-1273. Some clones are missing from TCRdb's copy, which holds only in-frame ones; the method was immunoSEQ multiplex PCR. The table includes fewer than 35,000 clones, roughly 74% detected once. The sample was CD4+ T cells from PBMCs cultured without peptide, taken after COVID-19 vaccination. Receptors originate from a human donor who received a COVID-19 vaccine.

This clone has only one observation. The genes are TRBV27 and TRBJ2-1, with 7 bases identical to TRBD2. J lost 16 bases, V lost 2 bases, and 5 bases had no gene match. There are 11 residues in the CDR3. CDR1 MNHEY and CDR2 SMNVEV come from the germline V gene (reference sequence). Here the CDR3 DNA reads TGTGCCAGCAGTTTAGGAACTAGCGAATTCTTC. It yields the protein CASSLGTSEFF.

The table lists this clone with a few counts. The chain carries TRBV5-5 and TRBJ2-7; possibly TRBD1 or TRBD2 for D (5 bases each). The CDR3 length is 13 residues. Trimming removed 2 bases at V and 6 bases at J, with 12 bases between. Germline assignment: CDR1 SGHKS and CDR2 YYEKEE (reference sequence). CDR3 sequence reads: CASSLTGRGEQYF. As DNA, the CDR3 is TGTGCCAGCAGCTTAACGGGACGGGGCGAGCAGTACTTC.

This CDR3 is CASRQGPQPQHF. The CDR3 DNA follows: TGTGCCAGCAGGCAGGGTCCGCAGCCCCAGCATTTT. V is TRBV28 and J is TRBJ1-5, with TRBD1 as a possible D gene (5 bases). The CDR3 is made up of 12 amino acids. Germline V gene lookup returns CDR1 MDHEN and CDR2 SYDVKM. V was trimmed by 6 bases and J by 7 bases, leaving 10 bases between them.

This chain connects TRBV5-4 to TRBJ2-1; D remains ambiguous. V lost 2 bases to trimming and J lost 0 bases, with 12 bases between them. This CDR3 comprises 16 residues. Germline values: CDR1 SGHNT, CDR2 YYREEE (reference sequence). The CDR3 spells CASSFDGQSSYNEQFF. The CDR3 DNA sequence: TGTGCCAGCAGCTTTGATGGCCAAAGCTCCTACAATGAGCAGTTCTTC.

The chain combines TRBV5-6 with TRBJ1-2; 7 nucleotides align to TRBD1. The CDR3 runs to 13 residues. The V and J ends lost 5 bases and 7 bases, in that order; junction bases with no gene match: 8. From germline, CDR1 is SGHDT and CDR2 YYEEEE. CDR3 sequence reads: CASRSGTASGYTF. The CDR3 region has the DNA TGTGCCAGCAGGTCCGGGACAGCCTCTGGCTACACCTTC.

The chain recombines TRBV28 with TRBJ2-5, with 9 bases aligning to TRBD1. This CDR3 region has 15 residues. Trimming removed 3 bases from V and 5 bases from J; junction bases left unmatched: 7. Germline V lookup: CDR1 MDHEN, CDR2 SYDVKM. The DNA of the CDR3 is TGTGCCAGCAGTTTCGACAGGGGGAATTTTGAGACCCAGTACTTC. As protein: CASSFDRGNFETQYF. The variable domain in full, with the rest retrieved from reference TRBV28 and TRBJ2-5, is DVKVTQSSRYLVKRTGEKVFLECVQDMDHENMFWYRQDPGLGLRLIYFSYDVKMKEKGDIPEGYSVSREKKERFSLILESASTNQTSMYLCASSFDRGNFETQYFGPGTRLLVL.

On this clone: This specimen includes other DNA sequences encoding the same CDR3. CDR3 nucleotides: TGCGCCAGCAGCTTGGGACAGGGGGCGAGCACAGATACGCAGTATTTT. As protein: CASSLGQGASTDTQYF. The genes are TRBV5-1 and TRBJ2-3; 10 bases match TRBD1. The ends lost 0 bases at V and 0 bases at J; junction bases unmatched: 1. The germline CDR1 and CDR2 sequences are SGHRS and YFSETQ. The CDR3 consists of 16 residues.

The chain links TRBV9 to TRBJ1-2, with a possible D match to TRBD1 (5 bases). CDR3 size: 15 residues. Germline values: CDR1 SGDLS, CDR2 YYNGEE. Trimming took off 4 bases at V and 0 bases at J, with 13 bases between the two ends. The CDR3 nucleotides read TGTGCCAGCAGCCCCCGGGACGTTACTAACTATGGCTACACCTTC. Translated: CASSPRDVTNYGYTF.

The rearrangement uses TRBV3-1 (or the pseudogene TRBV3-2) and TRBJ2-5; D ambiguous. The CDR3 length is 13 residues. V was shortened by 1 base and J by 1 base, with 4 bases between the two germline ends. The germline V gene encodes CDR1 LGHDT and CDR2 YNNKEL (reference sequence). CDR3 nucleotides: TGTGCCAGCAGCCAAGGACTCCAAGAGACCCAGTACTTC. Amino acids: CASSQGLQETQYF.

This chain connects TRBV7-8 to TRBJ1-3, with no clear D. The germline V and J ends were trimmed by 3 bases and 0 bases, with 3 bases remaining between them. The CDR3 spans 13 residues. The V gene's germline CDR1 is SGHVS and CDR2 FQNEAQ. The CDR3 DNA follows: TGTGCCAGCAGCTTGGGCTCTGGAAACACCATATATTTT. It codes for CASSLGSGNTIYF. The full variable domain, rest sourced from reference TRBV7-8 and TRBJ1-3, is GAGVSQSPRYKVAKRGQDVALRCDPISGHVSLFWYQQALGQGPEFLTYFQNEAQLDKSGLPSDRFFAERPEGSVSTLKIQRTQQEDSAVYLCASSLGSGNTIYFGEGSWLTVV.

CDR3: CASSIGTGPYEQYF. The CDR3 bases are TGTGCCAGTAGTATTGGGACAGGGCCCTACGAGCAGTACTTC. The chain couples TRBV19 to TRBJ2-7; 9 bases are a match to TRBD1. Germline V gene data show CDR1 as LNHDA and CDR2 as SQIVND (reference sequence). CDR3 length equals 14 residues. V lost 3 bases to trimming and J lost 2 bases; unmatched junction nucleotides: 2.

This chain uses TRBV20-1 with TRBJ1-1; D ambiguous. The V gene's germline CDR1 is DFQATT and CDR2 SNEGSKA (reference sequence). Trimming left V 4 bases short and J 7 bases short, with 1 base between. The CDR3 has 8 residues. The CDR3 reads CSANEAFF. CDR3 DNA: TGCAGTGCTAATGAAGCTTTCTTT.

J is TRBJ2-5 and V is TRBV10-3; D is unclear. Between the trimmed V and J ends, which lost 3 bases and 1 base, there was a span of 3 bases. Per the germline V gene, CDR1 is ENHRY and CDR2 is SYGVKD. The CDR3 is 12 amino acids. The CDR3 DNA reads as TGTGCCATCAGTGAACGCCAAGAGACCCAGTACTTC. Residues: CAISERQETQYF.

The V and J genes are TRBV7-2 and TRBJ1-1; D unresolved. Germline loops: CDR1 SGHTA, CDR2 FQGNSA. V dropped 1 base and J dropped 4 bases, with 13 bases sitting between them. The CDR3 totals 15 residues. For the CDR3, the DNA is TGTGCCAGCAGCTTAGGGCAAACCCGGGGCACTGAAGCTTTCTTT. This sequence encodes CASSLGQTRGTEAFF.

The chain is built from TRBV28 and TRBJ2-7, with no clear D. With 1 base removed from V and 2 bases from J, the gap between germline ends came to 18 bases. Germline CDR1 is MDHEN and CDR2 is SYDVKM. The CDR3 has 17 amino acids. The CDR3 coding sequence is TGTGCCAGCAGTTTATCTGCAGTTGGTTCCCCCCCCTACGAGCAGTACTTC. This translates into CASSLSAVGSPPYEQYF.

This chain uses TRBV27 with TRBJ1-6; D remains unclear. The germline V gene has CDR1 MNHEY and CDR2 SMNVEV (reference sequence). The germline V and J ends were trimmed by 2 bases and 6 bases, with 14 bases remaining between them. The CDR3 spans 16 residues. CDR3 nucleotide sequence: TGTGCCAGCAGTTTAAGGTCGGGCAGTTTTAATTCACCCCTCCACTTT. Amino acids: CASSLRSGSFNSPLHF.

This chain uses TRBV5-5 with TRBJ1-2; D ambiguous. Trimming cost V 4 bases and J 6 bases, with 16 bases left between them. The CDR3 contains 14 residues. Germline CDR1 is SGHKS and CDR2 is YYEKEE (reference sequence). Written as DNA, the CDR3 is TGTGCCAGCAGCCCTGGGTTAGGGAGGGATGGCTACACCTTC. It yields the protein CASSPGLGRDGYTF.

V and J are TRBV12-3 or TRBV12-4 and TRBJ2-1, with a weak D call TRBD2 (5 bases). V was cut by 7 bases and J by 9 bases, with 10 bases left in between. The CDR3 length is 11 residues. The chain's CDR3 is CASTDRGEQFF. Written as DNA, the CDR3 is TGTGCCAGCACTGACCGGGGTGAGCAGTTCTTC.

The gene calls are TRBV4-2 and TRBJ1-5, with D possibly matching TRBD1 (5 bases). CDR1 is LGHNA, CDR2 YNFKEQ, per germline. V lost 1 base to trimming and J lost 4 bases, with 5 bases between them. The CDR3 loop spans 13 amino acids. The DNA of the CDR3 is TGTGCCAGCAGCCAAGGACAGAATCAGCCCCAGCATTTT. Translating it yields CASSQGQNQPQHF.

The chain links TRBV3-1 (or the pseudogene TRBV3-2) to TRBJ2-1, with TRBD1 matching 9 bases. V trimming: 4 bases; J trimming: 0 bases; junction bases outside the gene matches: 7. Germline CDR1 LGHDT, CDR2 YNNKEL (reference sequence). The CDR3 is made up of 17 amino acids. CDR3 sequence reads: CASSRTGTGYSYNEQFF. DNA for the CDR3: TGTGCCAGCAGCCGAACCGGGACAGGGTACTCCTACAATGAGCAGTTCTTC.

This chain uses TRBV7-2 with TRBJ1-1, with 8 bases fitting TRBD1. Germline V gene lookup returns CDR1 SGHTA and CDR2 FQGNSA. The V and J ends lost 2 bases and 5 bases, in that order; junction bases with no gene match: 4. This CDR3 has 14 residues. The CDR3 region is CASSLQGARTEAFF. The CDR3 bases are TGTGCCAGCAGCTTACAGGGGGCGAGGACTGAAGCTTTCTTT.

The CDR3 sequence is CASSERTGAPYEQYF. Written as DNA, the CDR3 is TGTGCCAGCAGTGAAAGAACGGGAGCCCCCTACGAGCAGTACTTC. The chain has TRBV6-1 and TRBJ2-7, with D possibly matching TRBD2 (6 bases). The CDR3 consists of 15 residues. Germline assignment: CDR1 MNHNS and CDR2 SASEGT. V was clipped by 2 bases and J by 2 bases, with 13 bases between them.

In nucleotides, the CDR3 is TGTGCCAGCAGTTTTACAGGGGGCAGGGTCGGCTACACCTTC. Its protein product is CASSFTGGRVGYTF. This chain joins TRBV6-2 or TRBV6-3 and TRBJ1-2, with 9 bases that match TRBD1. The J segment lost 8 bases and the V segment lost 4 bases, leaving 8 bases of the junction unmatched. CDR1 MNHEY and CDR2 SVGEGT come from the germline V gene. CDR3 length equals 14 residues.

This clone appeared once. This rearrangement joins TRBV12-5 to TRBJ2-5; 7 bases align to TRBD2. The V gene end was trimmed by 0 bases and the J gene end by 10 bases; junction bases not matched to a gene: 5. Per germline, CDR1 LGHNT and CDR2 FRNRAP. The CDR3 extends over 13 amino acids. In DNA form, the CDR3 reads TGTGCTAGTGGTTTGGTGAAAAGCGGGGACCAGTACTTC. As protein: CASGLVKSGDQYF.

The rearrangement uses TRBV10-1 and TRBJ2-3; 11 bases are shared with TRBD1. Germline lookup yields CDR1 WNHNN and CDR2 SYGVQD (reference sequence). The length of the CDR3 is 15 residues. With 11 bases clipped from V and 5 bases from J, the junction kept 12 bases outside the gene matches. This CDR3 reads CARGYGQGAIDTQYF. For the CDR3, the DNA is TGCGCCCGAGGGTATGGACAGGGGGCTATAGATACGCAGTATTTT.

This clone was recorded only once. CDR3: CASSPGLLVGNYEQYF. The CDR3 nucleotides are TGCGCCAGCAGCCCGGGACTGCTGGTCGGAAACTACGAGCAGTACTTC. The rearrangement joins TRBV5-1 to TRBJ2-7, with a possible D match to TRBD2 (6 bases). Germline V CDR1 and CDR2: SGHRS, YFSETQ. V lost 4 bases, J lost 3 bases, and 20 bases lay in between. This CDR3 is 16 amino acids long.

The rearrangement joins TRBV5-6 to TRBJ2-1; tentative D call: TRBD2 (6 bases). Looked up from germline, CDR1 is SGHDT and CDR2 is YYEEEE. The V and J ends lost 4 bases and 0 bases respectively, with 14 bases between them. The CDR3 loop spans 16 amino acids. The DNA of the CDR3 is TGTGCCAGCAGCGGGGGACTTCGCAGCTCCTACAATGAGCAGTTCTTC. It yields the protein CASSGGLRSSYNEQFF.

The rearrangement joins TRBV29-1 to TRBJ2-3; TRBD1 might be the D (6 bases). The CDR3 runs 15 residues. The V and J ends lost 5 bases and 6 bases respectively, with 21 bases between them. Per germline, CDR1 SQVTM and CDR2 ANQGSEA. Written as DNA, the CDR3 is TGCAGCGTTACCGGGTGGGCAGGGGCCATGGATACGCAGTATTTT. Protein: CSVTGWAGAMDTQYF.

A note on this clone: The junction does not match germline at one end; this may be a read error. V usage is TRBV19 and J usage is TRBJ2-3; TRBD1 or TRBD2 may be the D gene (6 bases each). The germline gives CDR1 LNHDA, CDR2 SQIVND (reference sequence). This CDR3 spans 12 amino acids. The CDR3 DNA reads TGTGCCAGTTCCCCACAATTTGGGGGGCCGAATTTT. This encodes CASSPQFGGPNF.

This clone was observed once. The chain links TRBV7-8 to TRBJ2-2; the D is unclear. The CDR3 contains 13 residues. The germline V gene has CDR1 SGHVS and CDR2 FQNEAQ. Trimming took 1 base from V and 4 from J, leaving 4 bases between them. This CDR3 reads CASSLGPTGELFF. CDR3 bases: TGTGCCAGCAGCTTAGGACCCACCGGGGAGCTGTTTTTT.